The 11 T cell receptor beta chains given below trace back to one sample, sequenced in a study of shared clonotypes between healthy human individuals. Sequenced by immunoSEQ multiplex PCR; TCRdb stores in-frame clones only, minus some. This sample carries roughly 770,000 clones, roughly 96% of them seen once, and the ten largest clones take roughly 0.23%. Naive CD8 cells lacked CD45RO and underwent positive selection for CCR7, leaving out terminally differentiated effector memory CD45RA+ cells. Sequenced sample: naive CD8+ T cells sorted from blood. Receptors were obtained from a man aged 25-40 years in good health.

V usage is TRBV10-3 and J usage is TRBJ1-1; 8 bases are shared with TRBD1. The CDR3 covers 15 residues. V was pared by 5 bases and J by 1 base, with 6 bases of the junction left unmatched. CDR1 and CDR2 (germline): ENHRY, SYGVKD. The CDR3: CAISSRQGTNTEAFF. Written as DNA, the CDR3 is TGTGCCATCAGTAGTCGACAGGGGACGAACACTGAAGCTTTCTTT.

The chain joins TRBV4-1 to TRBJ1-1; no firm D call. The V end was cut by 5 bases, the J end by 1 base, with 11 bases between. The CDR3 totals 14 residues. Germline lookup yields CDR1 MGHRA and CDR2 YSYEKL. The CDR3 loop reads CASSFRQRNTEAFF. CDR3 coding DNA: TGCGCCAGCAGCTTCCGGCAGCGGAACACTGAAGCTTTCTTT.

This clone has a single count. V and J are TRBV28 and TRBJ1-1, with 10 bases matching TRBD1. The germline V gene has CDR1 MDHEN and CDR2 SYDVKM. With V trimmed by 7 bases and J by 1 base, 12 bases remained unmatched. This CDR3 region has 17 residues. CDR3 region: CASNSAGTGDTNTEAFF. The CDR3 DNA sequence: TGTGCCAGCAACTCCGCCGGGACAGGGGATACGAACACTGAAGCTTTCTTT.

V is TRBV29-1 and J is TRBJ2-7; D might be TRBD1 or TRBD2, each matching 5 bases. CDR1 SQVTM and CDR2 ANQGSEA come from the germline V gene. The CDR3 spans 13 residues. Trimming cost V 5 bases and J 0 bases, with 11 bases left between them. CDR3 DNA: TGCAGCGTTCGAGGGGCGAGCTCCTACGAGCAGTACTTC. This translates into CSVRGASSYEQYF.

The CDR3 nucleotides are TGTGCCAGCACTCGGACTAGCGGATCCGAGCAGTACTTC. The encoded protein is CASTRTSGSEQYF. This chain links TRBV7-9 with TRBJ2-7; TRBD2 matches 10 bases. CDR1 is SEHNR, CDR2 FQNEAQ, per germline (reference sequence). After removal of 7 bases from V and 6 bases from J, the junction contained 6 bases not matched to a gene. The CDR3 is made up of 13 amino acids.

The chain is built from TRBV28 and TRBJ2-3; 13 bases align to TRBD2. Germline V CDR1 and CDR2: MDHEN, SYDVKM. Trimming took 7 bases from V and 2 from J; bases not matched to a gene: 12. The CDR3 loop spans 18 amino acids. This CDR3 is CASNSLRTSGRATDTQYF. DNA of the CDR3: TGTGCCAGCAACTCGCTCCGGACTAGCGGGAGAGCCACAGATACGCAGTATTTT.

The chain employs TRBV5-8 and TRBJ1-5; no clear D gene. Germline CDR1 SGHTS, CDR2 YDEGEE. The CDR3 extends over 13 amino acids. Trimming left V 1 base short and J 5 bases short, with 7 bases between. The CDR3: CASSLTPDQPQHF. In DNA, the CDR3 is TGTGCCAGCAGCTTGACGCCAGATCAGCCCCAGCATTTT.

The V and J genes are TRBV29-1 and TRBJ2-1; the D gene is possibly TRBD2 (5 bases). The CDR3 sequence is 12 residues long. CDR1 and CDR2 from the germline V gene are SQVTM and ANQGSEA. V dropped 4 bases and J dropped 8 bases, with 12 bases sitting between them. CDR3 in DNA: TGCAGCGTTGTGCCTAGCCCGCATGAGCAGTTCTTC. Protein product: CSVVPSPHEQFF.

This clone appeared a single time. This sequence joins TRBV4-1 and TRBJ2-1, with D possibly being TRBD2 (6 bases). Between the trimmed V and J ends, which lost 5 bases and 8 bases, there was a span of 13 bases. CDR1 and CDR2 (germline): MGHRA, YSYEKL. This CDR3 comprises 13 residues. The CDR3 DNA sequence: TGCGCCAGCAGCACCCGGACTACTCATGAGCAGTTCTTC. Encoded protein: CASSTRTTHEQFF.

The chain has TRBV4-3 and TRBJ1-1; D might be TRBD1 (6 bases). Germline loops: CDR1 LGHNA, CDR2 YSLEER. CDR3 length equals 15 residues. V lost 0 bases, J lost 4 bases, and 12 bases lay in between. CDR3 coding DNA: TGCGCCAGCAGCCAAGACTCAGGGGCAGGCACTGAAGCTTTCTTT. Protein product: CASSQDSGAGTEAFF.

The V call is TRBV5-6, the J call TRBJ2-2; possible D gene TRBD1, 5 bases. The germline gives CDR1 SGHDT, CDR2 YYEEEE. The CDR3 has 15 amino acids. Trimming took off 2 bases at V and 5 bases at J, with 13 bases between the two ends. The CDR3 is CASSLVGQLTGELFF. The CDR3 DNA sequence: TGTGCCAGCAGCTTAGTGGGGCAGCTTACCGGGGAGCTGTTTTTT.